This T cell receptor (beta chain) appears in the sequencing data of a study of cytomegalovirus exposure and HLA in healthy donors. Study-wide context: Earlier work reported 100 million to 130 million unique TCR beta sequences from about 179 million T cells. In an early release, HLA-typed donors contributed roughly 85 million unique TCR sequences.

General study points: Follow-up analysis seemed to connect common viral pathogens with several of the most significant clusters identified.

A multiplex PCR was run with 60 Vbeta primers and 13 Jbeta primers. In the authors' workflow: About 11 million of the about 80 million unique TCR beta chains counted in a later analysis were shared. The method was immunoSEQ multiplex PCR; TCRdb's version includes in-frame clones alone and lacks a portion of them. D and trimming were read from the DNA, whereas the V and J calls and clone size are those reported in that table. The repertoire holds about 180,000 clones, with just under 80% as singletons. CDR1 and CDR2 (germline): SSHAT, FNYEAQ (reference sequence). This CDR3 is built from 16 residues. Points on this clone: Its antigen is unidentified. One junction end does not reproduce the germline sequence, and a read error may be involved.

This TCR came from a young woman in good health and CMV-seronegative. The rearrangement uses TRBV7-7 and TRBJ2-2; TRBD1 is a possible D gene (5 bases). The sample comprised PBMCs. The CDR3 here is CASSPGLGARTGELFF. The CDR3 DNA reads TGTGCTAGCAGCCCCGGGTTAGGGGCGAGAACCGGGGAGCTGTTTTTT.